Below are 30 T cell receptor beta chains sequenced from a single sample in a study of T cell changes during pregnancy in multiple sclerosis. Method: immunoSEQ multiplex PCR; TCRdb's copy keeps in-frame clones and lacks some. The top ten hold approximately 1.6% of the sample, which has tens of thousands of clones, around 90% seen once. This material consisted of peripheral blood, taken in the first trimester of pregnancy. The source of these receptors is a female donor with multiple sclerosis, enrolled in a pregnancy study.

This clone showed up just once. This chain uses TRBV5-5 with TRBJ2-7; 7 bases match TRBD2. Germline CDR1 is SGHKS and CDR2 is YYEKEE (reference sequence). Trimming at V came to 0 bases and at J to 3 bases, leaving 12 bases not matched to a gene. This CDR3 region has 17 residues. The CDR3 protein is CASSLAGGLGGVYEQYF. The CDR3 DNA sequence: TGTGCCAGCAGCTTGGCCGGAGGACTAGGTGGTGTCTACGAGCAGTACTTC.

This clone was seen a few times. The rearrangement joins TRBV10-2 to TRBJ1-2; the match to TRBD1 covers 10 bases. Germline assignment: CDR1 WSHSY and CDR2 SAAADI. The V and J ends lost 6 bases and 4 bases, in that order; junction bases with no gene match: 5. CDR3 length: 14 residues. DNA for the CDR3: TGCGCCAGCAGCGGACAGGGGGGCCCCTATGGCTACACCTTC. Residues: CASSGQGGPYGYTF.

This chain uses TRBV2 with TRBJ1-1; no clear D. The CDR3 runs to 13 residues. The V and J ends lost 6 bases and 0 bases respectively, with 8 bases between them. Per germline, CDR1 SNHLY and CDR2 FYNNEI. The CDR3 DNA is TGTGCCAGCAGAAATCAAATGAACACTGAAGCTTTCTTT. It codes for CASRNQMNTEAFF.

This chain connects TRBV5-1 to TRBJ2-5; no clear D gene. Trimming removed 2 bases at V and 3 bases at J, with 2 bases between. CDR3 length: 11 amino acids. The germline V gene has CDR1 SGHRS and CDR2 YFSETQ. CDR3 residues: CASSFEETQYF. The CDR3 region has the DNA TGCGCCAGCAGCTTCGAAGAGACCCAGTACTTC.

This clone is medium-sized by share. The chain couples TRBV6-4 to TRBJ2-2; TRBD2 agrees at 10 bases. The germline CDR1 and CDR2 sequences are MRHNA and SNTAGT. The CDR3 has 15 amino acids. With 3 bases clipped from V and 6 bases from J, the junction kept 4 bases outside the gene matches. As DNA, the CDR3 is TGTGCCAGCAGTGAAGCAGCGGGAGGGCCCGGGGAGCTGTTTTTT. Translated: CASSEAAGGPGELFF.

The V call is TRBV6-5, the J call TRBJ1-2, with D maybe TRBD1 (5 bases). The CDR3 contains 11 residues. V was shortened by 5 bases and J by 8 bases, with 9 bases between the two germline ends. Germline V lookup: CDR1 MNHEY, CDR2 SVGAGI. CDR3 amino acids: CASSKSGGYTF. CDR3 DNA sequence: TGTGCCAGCAGTAAATCAGGGGGCTACACCTTC.

The J gene is TRBJ2-7, the V gene TRBV5-8; possibly TRBD2 for D (5 bases). V was pared by 0 bases and J by 2 bases, with 9 bases between. CDR1 and CDR2 from the germline V gene are SGHTS and YDEGEE. CDR3 length: 14 residues. In nucleotides, the CDR3 is TGTGCCAGCAGCTTGGGTCCGGGAACCTACGAGCAGTACTTC. This codes for CASSLGPGTYEQYF.

The V gene is TRBV28, the J gene TRBJ2-7; tentatively, D is TRBD2 (6 bases). Germline lookup yields CDR1 MDHEN and CDR2 SYDVKM. V shed 6 bases and J shed 0 bases, with 12 bases lying between them. There are 14 residues in the CDR3. The DNA of the CDR3 is TGTGCCAGCAGAAGGGCGGGAAACTCCTACGAGCAGTACTTC. As protein: CASRRAGNSYEQYF.

V usage is TRBV5-1 and J usage is TRBJ1-4; TRBD1 might be the D (6 bases). This CDR3 is built from 14 residues. Looked up from germline, CDR1 is SGHRS and CDR2 is YFSETQ. V shed 5 bases and J shed 5 bases, with 13 bases lying between them. CDR3 loop: CASRSDSTNEKLFF. The CDR3 nucleotides are TGCGCCAGCAGGTCGGACAGCACGAATGAAAAACTGTTTTTT.

Here the CDR3 DNA reads TGTGCCATCCCCGTAAGCGGGCCGAACACCGGGGAGCTGTTTTTT. Translating it yields CAIPVSGPNTGELFF. The chain links TRBV10-3 to TRBJ2-2, with D perhaps matching TRBD2 (6 bases). There are 15 residues in the CDR3. Trimming stripped 8 bases from V and 0 bases from J, with 13 bases between. Germline CDR1 is ENHRY and CDR2 is SYGVKD.

The V call is TRBV4-2, the J call TRBJ2-1; no reliable D call. The CDR3 sequence is 13 residues long. Germline lookup yields CDR1 LGHNA and CDR2 YNFKEQ. Trimming pared 1 base from V and 7 bases from J, leaving 8 bases between. The CDR3 sequence is CASSQVRGNEQFF. The CDR3 bases are TGTGCCAGCAGCCAAGTCCGCGGAAATGAGCAGTTCTTC.

This clone was counted a single time. This CDR3 is CSVGGTRADTQYF. The CDR3 region has the DNA TGCAGCGTGGGCGGGACTAGGGCAGATACGCAGTATTTT. The gene calls are TRBV29-1 and TRBJ2-3; 8 nucleotides align to TRBD2. J gave up 4 bases and V 6 bases, and 6 bases lay outside the gene matches. Germline V gives CDR1 SQVTM, CDR2 ANQGSEA. This CDR3 region has 13 residues.

This rearrangement joins TRBV2 to TRBJ1-2; 7 bases map to TRBD1. Trimming at V came to 7 bases and at J to 4 bases, leaving 6 bases not matched to a gene. CDR3 length: 13 amino acids. CDR1 and CDR2 (germline): SNHLY, FYNNEI. In nucleotides, the CDR3 is TGTGCCAGCACCGACAGGGCTGGCTATGGCTACACCTTC. Residues: CASTDRAGYGYTF.

The genes are TRBV19 and TRBJ2-7, with a tentative D call TRBD2 (5 bases). The CDR3 has 16 residues. Looked up from germline, CDR1 is LNHDA and CDR2 is SQIVND (reference sequence). V gave up 5 bases and J gave up 3 bases, with 20 bases separating them. The CDR3 loop is CASSPSRAGDVYEQYF. The CDR3 bases are TGTGCCAGTAGTCCATCCCGGGCCGGGGATGTCTACGAGCAGTACTTC. Combining the CDR3 with reference TRBV19 and TRBJ2-7 gives the whole variable domain DGGITQSPKYLFRKEGQNVTLSCEQNLNHDAMYWYRQDPGQGLRLIYYSQIVNDFQKGDIAEGYSVSREKKESFPLTVTSAQKNPTAFYLCASSPSRAGDVYEQYFGPGTRLTVT.

The chain couples TRBV25-1 to TRBJ2-3, with TRBD1 matching 8 bases. CDR1 and CDR2 from the germline V gene are MGHDK and SYGVNS. The CDR3 runs to 15 residues. V dropped 4 bases and J dropped 6; count of bases not matched to a gene: 9. Here the CDR3 reads CASSGVRTGYDTQYF. The CDR3 DNA follows: TGTGCCAGCAGTGGGGTAAGGACAGGGTACGATACGCAGTATTTT.

The V and J genes are TRBV5-1 and TRBJ1-4; 8 bases are shared with TRBD1. CDR1 is SGHRS and CDR2 is YFSETQ in the germline V gene. This CDR3 comprises 15 residues. Trimming removed 4 bases from V and 7 bases from J; junction bases left unmatched: 9. This chain's CDR3 is CASSAQGADGEKLFF. Written as DNA, the CDR3 is TGCGCCAGCAGCGCCCAGGGGGCGGATGGTGAAAAACTGTTTTTT.

V and J are TRBV5-1 and TRBJ1-2; D possibly corresponds to TRBD1 (5 bases). CDR3 size: 16 residues. The V end was cut by 5 bases, the J end by 4 bases, with 21 bases between. Germline V lookup: CDR1 SGHRS, CDR2 YFSETQ. CDR3 DNA: TGCGCCAGCAGTGGGGGGGACGGCCGTACCCTCTATGGCTACACCTTC. Its protein product is CASSGGDGRTLYGYTF.

The chain has TRBV20-1 and TRBJ1-1; D remains unclear. The CDR3 loop spans 11 amino acids. Per germline, CDR1 DFQATT and CDR2 SNEGSKA (reference sequence). DNA of the CDR3: TGCAGAAGTACAGAGAACACTGAAGCTTTCTTT. It translates to CRSTENTEAFF.

This rearrangement joins TRBV6-6 to TRBJ1-4; perhaps TRBD1 as D (5 bases). V gave up 6 bases and J gave up 4 bases, with 6 bases separating them. This CDR3 has 12 amino acids. Germline CDR1 MNHNY, CDR2 SVGAGI (reference sequence). The CDR3 DNA follows: TGTGCCAGCAGGCAGGGTAATGAAAAACTGTTTTTT. Translated: CASRQGNEKLFF.

The V gene is TRBV9, the J gene TRBJ1-5; 7 nucleotides agree with TRBD1. Germline V gene data show CDR1 as SGDLS and CDR2 as YYNGEE. The CDR3 consists of 15 residues. V gave up 2 bases and J gave up 3 bases; unmatched junction bases: 5. Here the CDR3 reads CASSVGRGTNQPQHF. The CDR3 bases are TGTGCCAGCAGCGTTGGCAGGGGGACCAATCAGCCCCAGCATTTT.

The chain uses TRBV10-1 and TRBJ2-7; 11 bases map to TRBD2. V lost 3 bases and J lost 4; bases outside the gene matches: 20. The germline gives CDR1 WNHNN, CDR2 SYGVQD (reference sequence). This CDR3 has 20 amino acids. The CDR3 reads CASSDIPGTSGPRPPYEQYF. CDR3 nucleotide sequence: TGCGCCAGCAGTGATATTCCCGGGACTAGCGGACCAAGGCCCCCTTACGAGCAGTACTTC.

The V and J genes are TRBV7-3 and TRBJ2-3; no definite D call. Trimming left V 4 bases short and J 0 bases short, with 11 bases between. Per germline, CDR1 SGHTA and CDR2 FQGTGA. The CDR3 spans 15 residues. This CDR3 is CASSSATPSTDTQYF. CDR3 sequence (DNA): TGTGCCAGCAGCTCAGCGACGCCTAGCACAGATACGCAGTATTTT.

A single count supports this clone. The V gene is TRBV18, the J gene TRBJ1-3; D remains ambiguous. Germline CDR1 reads KGHSH; CDR2 reads LQKENI. The CDR3 loop spans 16 amino acids. The V and J ends lost 2 bases and 4 bases respectively, with 15 bases between them. The CDR3 protein is CASSPFDGAQGNTIYF. For the CDR3, the DNA is TGTGCCAGCTCACCATTTGATGGAGCACAAGGAAACACCATATATTTT.

This clone showed up just once. The V and J genes are TRBV9 and TRBJ2-3; TRBD2 matches 9 bases. Germline CDR1 is SGDLS and CDR2 is YYNGEE. This CDR3 contains 15 residues. Germline trimming cut 0 bases from V and 3 bases from J; bases unmatched to any gene: 2. Here the CDR3 DNA reads TGTGCCAGCAGCGTAGGGCGGGGGGGTACAGATACGCAGTATTTT. It codes for CASSVGRGGTDTQYF.

V and J are TRBV30 and TRBJ2-2; 9 bases match TRBD1. Germline values: CDR1 GTSNPN, CDR2 SVGIG (reference sequence). CDR3 size: 16 residues. Unmatched junction bases numbered 9, after V lost 3 bases and J lost 4 bases. This chain's CDR3 is CAWSPHRGRVTGELFF. DNA for the CDR3: TGTGCCTGGAGCCCGCACAGGGGGCGCGTCACCGGGGAGCTGTTTTTT. The entire variable domain, with the rest obtained from reference TRBV30 and TRBJ2-2, is as follows: SQTIHQWPATLVQPVGSPLSLECTVEGTSNPNLYWYRQAAGRGLQLLFYSVGIGQISSEVPQNLSASRPQDRQFILSSKKLLLSDSGFYLCAWSPHRGRVTGELFFGEGSRLTVL.

This chain joins TRBV28 and TRBJ1-4, with TRBD1 matching 9 bases. Per germline, CDR1 MDHEN and CDR2 SYDVKM. The CDR3 totals 16 residues. V shed 7 bases, J shed 5 bases, and the junction held 11 bases outside the gene matches. The CDR3 bases are TGTGCCAGCATCTTTTCCGCCGGGACAGGGAATGAAAAACTGTTTTTT. Its translation is CASIFSAGTGNEKLFF.

The chain recombines TRBV30 with TRBJ1-1; D is ambiguous. The length of the CDR3 is 12 residues. V was pared by 7 bases and J by 1 base, with 10 bases between. Germline CDR1 GTSNPN, CDR2 SVGIG (reference sequence). Written as DNA, the CDR3 is TGTGCCTCCTCCGGCGGGAACACTGAAGCTTTCTTT. Residues: CASSGGNTEAFF.

CDR3 sequence: CASSERRGPRNQPQHF. CDR3 in DNA: TGTGCCAGCAGTGAAAGGAGGGGCCCAAGGAATCAGCCCCAGCATTTT. V and J are TRBV2 and TRBJ1-5, with D perhaps TRBD1 (5 bases). The CDR3 totals 16 residues. Trimming pared 2 bases from V and 4 bases from J, leaving 15 bases between. Looked up from germline, CDR1 is SNHLY and CDR2 is FYNNEI.

The chain employs TRBV5-1 and TRBJ2-1, with unresolved D. The germline gives CDR1 SGHRS, CDR2 YFSETQ. Trimming took off 0 bases at V and 6 bases at J, with 10 bases between the two ends. CDR3 size: 14 residues. CDR3 DNA sequence: TGCGCCAGCAGCTTGGATTGGAGAACCAATGAGCAGTTCTTC. Protein product: CASSLDWRTNEQFF.

The rearrangement links TRBV7-3 to TRBJ2-5, with 8 bases aligning to TRBD2. The length of the CDR3 is 15 residues. The V gene end was trimmed by 1 base and the J gene end by 5 bases; junction bases not matched to a gene: 6. Germline CDR1 and CDR2: SGHTA and FQGTGA. CDR3 sequence: CASSLNGRAGETQYF. The CDR3 bases are TGTGCCAGCAGCTTAAACGGGAGGGCCGGGGAGACCCAGTACTTC.